These 24 T cell receptor beta chains share one sample of origin, sequenced in a study of CD8 T cells in Susac syndrome. Random-hexamer reverse transcription was applied to roughly 0.5 to 1 ug RNA. TCRdb re-called the immunoSEQ multiplex PCR reads through MiXCR, storing one row per CDR3 protein. The table has over 95,000 distinct CDR3 sequences, over 90% seen once. The sequencing sample was made of CD4+ T cells from PBMCs. The source is a human donor in good health.

J is TRBJ1-1 and V is TRBV18; unclear D gene. V lost 5 bases and J 0 bases, leaving 10 bases between the germline ends. This CDR3 is built from 14 residues. Per germline, CDR1 KGHSH and CDR2 LQKENI. The CDR3 region is CASSSDQMNTEAFF. As DNA, the CDR3 is TGTGCCAGCTCATCTGACCAGATGAACACTGAAGCTTTCTTT.

The DNA for the CDR3 is TGTGCCACCCGGACTAGCGGGGTTATGAACACCGGGGAGCTGTTTTTT. Its translation is CATRTSGVMNTGELFF. The V and J genes are TRBV19 and TRBJ2-2, with 12 bases matching TRBD2. From germline, CDR1 is LNHDA and CDR2 SQIVND (reference sequence). V gave up 10 bases and J gave up 1 base; unmatched junction bases: 7. The CDR3 is made up of 16 amino acids.

The V and J genes are TRBV14 and TRBJ2-3; TRBD2 might be the D (5 bases). CDR1 SGHDN and CDR2 FVKESK come from the germline V gene. The CDR3 length is 16 residues. The V gene lost 2 bases and the J gene lost 1 base, with 13 bases spanning the gap. The CDR3 DNA reads TGTGCCAGCAGCCAAATGGGCGGGTCGCGCACAGATACGCAGTATTTT. It codes for CASSQMGGSRTDTQYF. Full variable domain (outside the CDR3, taken from reference TRBV14 and TRBJ2-3): EAGVTQFPSHSVIEKGQTVTLRCDPISGHDNLYWYRRVMGKEIKFLLHFVKESKQDESGMPNNRFLAERTGGTYSTLKVQPAELEDSGVYFCASSQMGGSRTDTQYFGPGTRLTVL.

In DNA, the CDR3 is TGCGCCAGCAGCTTGGTGGGACGCGAAAACACCATATATTTT. It is translated as CASSLVGRENTIYF. The chain uses TRBV5-1 and TRBJ1-3, with D perhaps TRBD1 (5 bases). The V end lost 0 bases, the J end lost 6 bases, and 10 bases lay between the germline ends. This CDR3 region has 14 residues. Germline loops: CDR1 SGHRS, CDR2 YFSETQ.

The rearrangement uses TRBV4-2 and TRBJ2-5; 8 bases agree with TRBD2. The V segment lost 0 bases and the J segment 2 bases; nucleotides outside the gene matches: 2. The CDR3 is 15 residues long. CDR1 and CDR2 (germline): LGHNA, YNFKEQ. CDR3: CASSQDRGGQETQYF. CDR3 DNA sequence: TGTGCCAGCAGCCAAGATCGCGGGGGGCAAGAGACCCAGTACTTC.

The rearrangement joins TRBV18 to TRBJ2-2; 8 nucleotides align to TRBD2. Germline-derived CDR1 and CDR2 are KGHSH and LQKENI. The CDR3 runs to 15 residues. The V gene end was trimmed by 3 bases and the J gene end by 5 bases; junction bases not matched to a gene: 5. CDR3 DNA sequence: TGTGCCAGCTCACCGTTAGCGGGACGGACCGGGGAGCTGTTTTTT. Translated: CASSPLAGRTGELFF. The full variable domain, rest sourced from reference TRBV18 and TRBJ2-2, is NAGVMQNPRHLVRRRGQEARLRCSPMKGHSHVYWYRQLPEEGLKFMVYLQKENIIDESGMPKERFSAEFPKEGPSILRIQQVVRGDSAAYFCASSPLAGRTGELFFGEGSRLTVL.

The chain uses TRBV5-1 and TRBJ1-1; 9 bases match TRBD1. The CDR3 covers 16 residues. V lost 2 bases to trimming and J lost 3 bases; unmatched junction nucleotides: 8. Germline V CDR1 and CDR2: SGHRS, YFSETQ. The CDR3 bases are TGCGCCAGCAGCTTCTCCTCACAGGGGGCGGACACTGAAGCTTTCTTT. Translated: CASSFSSQGADTEAFF.

This rearrangement joins TRBV6-5 to TRBJ2-3, with D possibly being TRBD1 (6 bases). Trimming shortened V by 0 bases and J by 0 bases, and 10 bases separated the two germline ends. The germline V gene has CDR1 MNHEY and CDR2 SVGAGI. The CDR3 length is 16 residues. The CDR3 DNA sequence: TGTGCCAGCAGTTACTCGGGCAGGGGTAGCACAGATACGCAGTATTTT. Translated: CASSYSGRGSTDTQYF.

The chain employs TRBV7-3 and TRBJ2-1; 10 bases align to TRBD1. Germline V CDR1 and CDR2: SGHTA, FQGTGA. V trimming: 1 base; J trimming: 6 bases; junction bases outside the gene matches: 6. CDR3 length: 16 amino acids. This CDR3 reads CASSLIRRDRGNEQFF. The CDR3 DNA reads TGTGCCAGCAGCTTAATACGCCGGGACAGGGGCAATGAGCAGTTCTTC.

The chain recombines TRBV6-6 with TRBJ1-2, with D uncertain. Trimming stripped 3 bases from V and 8 bases from J, with 13 bases between. From germline, CDR1 is MNHNY and CDR2 SVGAGI (reference sequence). This CDR3 has 13 residues. CDR3 in amino acids: CASSYEGTDGYTF. The CDR3 nucleotides read TGTGCCAGCAGTTATGAGGGTACGGACGGCTACACCTTC.

The chain carries TRBV20-1 and TRBJ1-5; TRBD1 is a possible D gene (5 bases). The V end was cut by 1 base, the J end by 3 bases, with 16 bases between. From germline, CDR1 is DFQATT and CDR2 SNEGSKA (reference sequence). This CDR3 region has 16 residues. This CDR3 reads CSARVLARANNQPQHF. The DNA of the CDR3 is TGCAGTGCTAGAGTTTTAGCCAGGGCAAACAATCAGCCCCAGCATTTT.

The rearrangement uses TRBV29-1 and TRBJ2-5, with a possible D match to TRBD2 (6 bases). The germline V and J ends were trimmed by 3 bases and 5 bases, with 10 bases remaining between them. Per germline, CDR1 SQVTM and CDR2 ANQGSEA. The CDR3 consists of 12 residues. Written as DNA, the CDR3 is TGCAGCGTTGAGGAGGGTTCGGAGACCCAGTACTTC. Encoded protein: CSVEEGSETQYF.

The chain links TRBV20-1 to TRBJ1-1; tentative D call: TRBD1 (6 bases). The V gene lost 3 bases and the J gene lost 2 bases, with 13 bases spanning the gap. This CDR3 contains 14 residues. Germline V gene sequence: CDR1 DFQATT, CDR2 SNEGSKA (reference sequence). CDR3 nucleotide sequence: TGCAGTGCTAGTAGGGGGGACGGTAACACTGAAGCTTTCTTT. It codes for CSASRGDGNTEAFF.

The chain couples TRBV7-6 to TRBJ2-7, with a possible D match to TRBD1 (6 bases). Trimming removed 1 base at V and 2 bases at J, with 21 bases between. CDR3 length: 18 residues. Looked up from germline, CDR1 is SGHVS and CDR2 is FNYEAQ. The CDR3 region has the DNA TGTGCCAGCAGCTTAGAGGACAGTGGAATGGGTGGACCCTACGAGCAGTACTTC. Translation gives CASSLEDSGMGGPYEQYF. Combining the CDR3 with reference TRBV7-6 and TRBJ2-7 gives the whole variable domain GAGVSQSPRYKVTKRGQDVALRCDPISGHVSLYWYRQALGQGPEFLTYFNYEAQQDKSGLPNDRFSAERPEGSISTLTIQRTEQRDSAMYRCASSLEDSGMGGPYEQYFGPGTRLTVT.

The chain links TRBV2 to TRBJ2-3; 8 positions match TRBD2. V trimming: 4 bases; J trimming: 0 bases; junction bases outside the gene matches: 3. The germline V gene encodes CDR1 SNHLY and CDR2 FYNNEI. CDR3 length equals 15 residues. The CDR3 is CASSGLAISTDTQYF. Written as DNA, the CDR3 is TGTGCCAGCAGTGGACTAGCGATCAGCACAGATACGCAGTATTTT.

The chain has TRBV6-2 or TRBV6-3 and TRBJ1-1; no firm D call. Germline V lookup: CDR1 MNHEY, CDR2 SVGEGT. The V end lost 6 bases, the J end lost 0 bases, and 11 bases lay between the germline ends. This CDR3 contains 14 residues. Here the CDR3 DNA reads TGTGCCAGCAGCGTTTGGGCCTTGAACACTGAAGCTTTCTTT. Protein product: CASSVWALNTEAFF.

The chain combines TRBV6-5 with TRBJ2-7, with a weak D call TRBD2 (5 bases). Looked up from germline, CDR1 is MNHEY and CDR2 is SVGAGI. The CDR3 sequence is 13 residues long. Trimming removed 8 bases at V and 3 bases at J, with 14 bases between. DNA of the CDR3: TGTGCCAGCCGGGGAACGGGGAGCTACGAGCAGTACTTC. It codes for CASRGTGSYEQYF.

The chain employs TRBV10-3 and TRBJ1-1; D unclear. The CDR3 is 13 amino acids. Germline V gives CDR1 ENHRY, CDR2 SYGVKD. V lost 7 bases to trimming and J lost 3 bases, with 12 bases between them. CDR3 region: CAIKGPGYTEAFF. The CDR3 region has the DNA TGTGCCATCAAGGGCCCGGGGTACACTGAAGCTTTCTTT.

A note on this clonotype: Sequence at one end of the junction differs from germline and may be a read error. This chain links TRBV3-1 with TRBJ2-5; D is perhaps TRBD1 or TRBD2 (6 bases each). Germline-derived CDR1 and CDR2 are LGHDT and YNNKEL (reference sequence). The CDR3 loop spans 13 amino acids. The CDR3 nucleotides read TGTGCCAGCTCCGGGGGCCCCGGGGAGACCCAGCACTTC. It specifies CASSGGPGETQHF.

This clonotype was observed a single time. This chain links TRBV3-1 with TRBJ2-7, with TRBD1 matching over 9 bases. V shed 3 bases, J shed 3 bases, and the junction held 3 bases outside the gene matches. The germline CDR1 and CDR2 sequences are LGHDT and YNNKEL (reference sequence). The CDR3 covers 14 residues. In DNA, the CDR3 is TGTGCCAGCAGCCATCGGGACAGGGACTACGAGCAGTACTTC. Encoded protein: CASSHRDRDYEQYF.

This sequence joins TRBV3-1 and TRBJ1-2; D remains ambiguous. Per germline, CDR1 LGHDT and CDR2 YNNKEL (reference sequence). V was pared by 3 bases and J by 8 bases, with 13 bases between. The CDR3 loop spans 13 amino acids. CDR3 coding DNA: TGTGCCAGCAGCCAGGGATCGGGAGCAGGCTACACCTTC. This sequence encodes CASSQGSGAGYTF. The variable domain in full, completed from reference TRBV3-1 and TRBJ1-2, reads DTAVSQTPKYLVTQMGNDKSIKCEQNLGHDTMYWYKQDSKKFLKIMFSYNNKELIINETVPNRFSPKSPDKAHLNLHINSLELGDSAVYFCASSQGSGAGYTFGSGTRLTVV.

This clonotype has only a few counts. V is TRBV12-3 or TRBV12-4 and J is TRBJ2-7, with a possible D match to TRBD2 (5 bases). CDR3 length: 12 amino acids. V was clipped by 4 bases and J by 6 bases, with 10 bases between them. The CDR3 protein is CASSSGVGEQYF. In DNA, the CDR3 is TGTGCCAGCAGTTCCGGGGTGGGCGAGCAGTACTTC.

This chain connects TRBV15 to TRBJ1-1; D not resolved. The CDR3 runs to 16 residues. Germline CDR1 is LNHNV and CDR2 is YYDKDF (reference sequence). V lost 6 bases and J 4 bases, leaving 21 bases between the germline ends. The DNA for the CDR3 is TGTGCCACCAGGAACTCGGGCCTGGGAAGTCGCACTGAAGCTTTCTTT. It encodes CATRNSGLGSRTEAFF.

This clonotype was observed once. This chain joins TRBV12-3 or TRBV12-4 and TRBJ2-7; D unclear. Trimming left V 1 base short and J 0 bases short, with 10 bases between. CDR3 size: 15 residues. The CDR3 protein is CASSLVSAGSYEQYF. In nucleotides, the CDR3 is TGTGCCAGCAGTTTAGTTAGTGCAGGCTCCTACGAGCAGTACTTC.